This T cell receptor (beta chain) stems from a study of cytomegalovirus exposure and HLA in healthy donors. The CDR3 is 14 amino acids. Per germline, CDR1 SGDLS and CDR2 YYNGEE. Losses at the gene ends were 5 bases for V and 3 bases for J; bases not matched to a gene: 1. The protocol was immunoSEQ multiplex PCR, while the TCRdb copy is restricted to in-frame clones and leaves out a portion. The data hold more than 55,000 clones, with 96% observed a single time. The source material was PBMCs. This TCR came from a man aged 18 to 29 in good health and CMV-seronegative. The chain recombines TRBV9 with TRBJ2-2; TRBD1 agrees at 10 bases. CDR3 region: CASRGQGDTGELFF. The CDR3 nucleotides are TGTGCCAGCAGAGGACAGGGGGACACCGGGGAGCTGTTTTTT.